This T cell receptor (beta chain) derives from a study of blood T cell repertoires in COVID-19. Per the germline V gene, CDR1 is LGHDT and CDR2 is YNNKEL (reference sequence). The CDR3 runs to 15 residues. Unmatched junction bases numbered 10, after V lost 10 bases and J lost 3 bases. The table came from immunoSEQ multiplex PCR; TCRdb's copy has only in-frame clones and leaves some out. The sample records roughly 500,000 clones, nearly 90% being singletons. V usage is TRBV3-1 (or the pseudogene TRBV3-2) and J usage is TRBJ2-5; TRBD1 matches at 11 bases. This receptor was obtained from a man between 18 and 35 years old with COVID-19, enrolled during active disease. Sample: peripheral blood. CDR3 residues: CATKKDRGLEETQYF. The CDR3 DNA is TGTGCCACCAAAAAGGACAGGGGGCTCGAAGAGACCCAGTACTTC.